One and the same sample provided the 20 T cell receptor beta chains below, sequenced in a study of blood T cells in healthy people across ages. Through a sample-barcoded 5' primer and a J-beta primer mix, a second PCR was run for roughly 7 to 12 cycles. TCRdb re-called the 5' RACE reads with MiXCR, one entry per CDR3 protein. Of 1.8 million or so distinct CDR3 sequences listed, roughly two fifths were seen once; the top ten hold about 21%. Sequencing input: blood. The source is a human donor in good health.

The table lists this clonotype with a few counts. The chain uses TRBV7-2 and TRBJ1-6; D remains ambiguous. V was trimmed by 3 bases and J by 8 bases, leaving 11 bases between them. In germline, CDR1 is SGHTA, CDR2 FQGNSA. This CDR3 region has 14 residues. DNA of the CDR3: TGTGCCAGCAGCTTTAGGATTGGGGATTCACCCCTCCACTTT. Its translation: CASSFRIGDSPLHF.

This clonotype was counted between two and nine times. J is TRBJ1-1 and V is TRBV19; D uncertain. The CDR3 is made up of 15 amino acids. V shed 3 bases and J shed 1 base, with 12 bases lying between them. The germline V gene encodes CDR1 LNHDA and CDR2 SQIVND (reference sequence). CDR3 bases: TGTGCCAGTAGTATTCTGGGCACGGCGAACACTGAAGCTTTCTTT. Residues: CASSILGTANTEAFF.

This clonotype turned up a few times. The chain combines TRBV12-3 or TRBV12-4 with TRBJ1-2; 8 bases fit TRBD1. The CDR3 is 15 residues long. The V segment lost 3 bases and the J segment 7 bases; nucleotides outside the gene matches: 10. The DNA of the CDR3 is TGTGCCAGCAGTTTTCTGCGGACAGGGACATCTGGCTACACCTTC. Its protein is CASSFLRTGTSGYTF.

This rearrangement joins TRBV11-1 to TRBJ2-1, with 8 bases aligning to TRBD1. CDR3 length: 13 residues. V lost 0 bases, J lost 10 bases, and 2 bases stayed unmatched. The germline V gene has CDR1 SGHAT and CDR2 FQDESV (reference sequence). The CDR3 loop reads CASSLARGQEQFF. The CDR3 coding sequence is TGTGCCAGCAGCTTAGCCAGGGGGCAAGAGCAGTTCTTC.

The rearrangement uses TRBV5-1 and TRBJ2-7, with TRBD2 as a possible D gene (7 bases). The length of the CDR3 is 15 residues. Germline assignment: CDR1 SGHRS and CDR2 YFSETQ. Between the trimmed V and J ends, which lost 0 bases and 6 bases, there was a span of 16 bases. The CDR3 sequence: CASSLGGGGLVEQYF. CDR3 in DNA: TGCGCCAGCAGCTTGGGAGGGGGGGGCCTCGTCGAGCAGTACTTC. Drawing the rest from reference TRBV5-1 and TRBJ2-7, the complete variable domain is KAGVTQTPRYLIKTRGQQVTLSCSPISGHRSVSWYQQTPGQGLQFLFEYFSETQRNKGNFPGRFSGRQFSNSRSEMNVSTLELGDSALYLCASSLGGGGLVEQYFGPGTRLTVT.

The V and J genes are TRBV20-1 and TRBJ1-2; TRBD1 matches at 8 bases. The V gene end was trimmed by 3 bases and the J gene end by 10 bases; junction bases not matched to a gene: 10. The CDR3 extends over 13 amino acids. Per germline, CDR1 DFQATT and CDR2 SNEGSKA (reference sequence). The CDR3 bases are TGCAGTGCTAGCCGGGACAGGCCCCTAGACTACACCTTC. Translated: CSASRDRPLDYTF.

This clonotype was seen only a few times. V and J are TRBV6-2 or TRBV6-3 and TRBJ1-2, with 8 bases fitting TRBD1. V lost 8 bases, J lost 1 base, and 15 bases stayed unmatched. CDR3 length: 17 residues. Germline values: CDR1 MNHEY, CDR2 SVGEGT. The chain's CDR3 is CASRSYGTGDINYGYTF. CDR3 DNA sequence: TGTGCCAGCCGATCATACGGGACAGGAGACATTAACTATGGCTACACCTTC.

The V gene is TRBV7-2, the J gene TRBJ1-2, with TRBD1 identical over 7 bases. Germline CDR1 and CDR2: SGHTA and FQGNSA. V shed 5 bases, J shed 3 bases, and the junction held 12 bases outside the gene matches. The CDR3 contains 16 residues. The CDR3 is CASSQDRSATYYGYTF. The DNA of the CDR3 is TGTGCCAGCAGCCAGGACAGGAGCGCTACTTACTATGGCTACACCTTC. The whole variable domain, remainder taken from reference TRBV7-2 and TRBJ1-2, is GAGVSQSPSNKVTEKGKDVELRCDPISGHTALYWYRQSLGQGLEFLIYFQGNSAPDKSGLPSDRFSAERTGGSVSTLTIQRTQQEDSAVYLCASSQDRSATYYGYTFGSGTRLTVV.

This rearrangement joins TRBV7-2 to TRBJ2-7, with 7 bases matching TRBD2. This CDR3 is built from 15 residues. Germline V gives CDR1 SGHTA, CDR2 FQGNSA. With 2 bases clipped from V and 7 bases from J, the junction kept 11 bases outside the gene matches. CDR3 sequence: CASSLMAGVNGEQYF. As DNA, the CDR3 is TGTGCCAGCAGCTTAATGGCGGGGGTGAATGGTGAGCAGTACTTC.

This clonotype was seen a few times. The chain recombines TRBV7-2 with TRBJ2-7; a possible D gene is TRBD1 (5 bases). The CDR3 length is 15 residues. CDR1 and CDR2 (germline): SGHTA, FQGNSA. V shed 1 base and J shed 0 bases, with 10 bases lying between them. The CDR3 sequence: CASSLDAGNSYEQYF. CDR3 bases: TGTGCCAGCAGCTTAGATGCAGGGAACTCCTACGAGCAGTACTTC.

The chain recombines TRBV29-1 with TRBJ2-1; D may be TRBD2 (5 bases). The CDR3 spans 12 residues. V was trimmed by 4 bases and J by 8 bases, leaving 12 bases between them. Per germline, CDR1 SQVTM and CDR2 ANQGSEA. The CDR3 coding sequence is TGCAGCGTTGCTCCCGAGGGAGATGAGCAGTTCTTC. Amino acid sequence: CSVAPEGDEQFF.

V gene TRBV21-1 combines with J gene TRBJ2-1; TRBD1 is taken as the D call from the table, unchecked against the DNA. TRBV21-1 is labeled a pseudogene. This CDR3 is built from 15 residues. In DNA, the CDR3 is TGTGCCAGCAGCCTCCTGGGGACAGATACCTACGAGCAGTTCTTC. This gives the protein CASSLLGTDTYEQFF.

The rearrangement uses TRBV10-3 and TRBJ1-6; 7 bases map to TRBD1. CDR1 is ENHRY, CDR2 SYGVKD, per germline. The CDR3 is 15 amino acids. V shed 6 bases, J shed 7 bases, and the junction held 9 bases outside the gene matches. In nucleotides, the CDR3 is TGTGCCATCAGCGGCGGGCAGGGGGAAAATTCACCCCTCCACTTT. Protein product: CAISGGQGENSPLHF.

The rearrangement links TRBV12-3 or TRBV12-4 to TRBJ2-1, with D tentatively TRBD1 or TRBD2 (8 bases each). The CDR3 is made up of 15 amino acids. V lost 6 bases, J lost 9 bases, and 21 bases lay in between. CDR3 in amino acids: CASSNPTGAGGEQFF. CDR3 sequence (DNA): TGTGCCAGCAGCAACCCGACAGGGGCGGGAGGTGAGCAGTTCTTC.

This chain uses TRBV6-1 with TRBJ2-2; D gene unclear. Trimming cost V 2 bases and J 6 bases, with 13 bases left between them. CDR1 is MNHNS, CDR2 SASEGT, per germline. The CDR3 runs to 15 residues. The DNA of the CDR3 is TGTGCCAGCAGTGAACAAGCAGATCGGGCCGGGGAGCTGTTTTTT. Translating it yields CASSEQADRAGELFF.

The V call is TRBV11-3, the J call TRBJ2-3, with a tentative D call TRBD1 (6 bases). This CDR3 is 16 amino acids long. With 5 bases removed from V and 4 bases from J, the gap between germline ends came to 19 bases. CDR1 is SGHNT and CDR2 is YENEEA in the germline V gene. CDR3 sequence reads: CASSPSGGKNPDTQYF. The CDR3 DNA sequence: TGTGCCAGCAGCCCGTCTGGGGGCAAAAATCCAGATACGCAGTATTTT. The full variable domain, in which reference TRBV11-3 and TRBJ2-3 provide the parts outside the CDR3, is EAGVVQSPRYKIIEKKQPVAFWCNPISGHNTLYWYLQNLGQGPELLIRYENEEAVDDSQLPKDRFSAERLKGVDSTLKIQPAELGDSAVYLCASSPSGGKNPDTQYFGPGTRLTVL.

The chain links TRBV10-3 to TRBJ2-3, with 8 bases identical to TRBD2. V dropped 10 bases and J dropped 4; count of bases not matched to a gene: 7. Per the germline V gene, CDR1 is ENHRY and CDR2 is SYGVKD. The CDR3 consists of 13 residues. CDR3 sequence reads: CATLLTSADTQYF. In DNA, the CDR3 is TGTGCCACCCTCCTGACTAGCGCAGATACGCAGTATTTT.

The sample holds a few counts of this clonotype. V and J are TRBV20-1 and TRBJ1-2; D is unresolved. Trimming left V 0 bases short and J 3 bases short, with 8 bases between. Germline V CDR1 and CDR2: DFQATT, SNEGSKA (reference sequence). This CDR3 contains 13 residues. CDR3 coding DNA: TGCAGTGCTAGAGATGTTCGGGACTATGGCTACACCTTC. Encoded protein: CSARDVRDYGYTF.

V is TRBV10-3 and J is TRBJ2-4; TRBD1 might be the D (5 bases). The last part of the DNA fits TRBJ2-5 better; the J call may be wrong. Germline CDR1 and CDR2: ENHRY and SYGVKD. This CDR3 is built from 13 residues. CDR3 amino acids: CAISGGSGETQYF. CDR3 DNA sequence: TGTGCCATCAGTGGTGGTTCAGGGGAGACCCAGTACTTC.

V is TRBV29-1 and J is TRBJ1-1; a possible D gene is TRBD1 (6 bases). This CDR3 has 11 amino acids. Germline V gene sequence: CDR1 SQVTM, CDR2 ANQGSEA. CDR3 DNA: TGCGGCTACAGGGTCGCCACTGAAGCTTTCTTT. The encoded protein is CGYRVATEAFF.